The clone carrying this T cell receptor beta chain was observed a handful of times. Its specificity is unknown. The data originate from a study of neoadjuvant anti-PD-1 for oral cavity cancer. Overall study: Before surgery, most patients got three to four biweekly 3 mg/kg nivolumab doses.

General study results and limits: Post-treatment tumors with larger preexisting clones showed more shrinkage.

This CDR3 has 13 amino acids. CDR1 MNHEY and CDR2 SMNVEV come from the germline V gene (reference sequence). The germline V and J ends were trimmed by 6 bases and 0 bases, with 3 bases remaining between them. The time point: after neoadjuvant nivolumab, at surgical resection. The assay was immunoSEQ multiplex PCR, and TCRdb's table has in-frame clones only and misses some. The data hold 37,000 or so clones, with 35% to 45% observed a single time. The chain carries TRBV27 and TRBJ2-6; no reliable D call. Source: tumor tissue, taken after nivolumab (anti-PD-1) treatment. The receptor was isolated from a person aged 40-85 years with oral cavity squamous cell carcinoma. For the CDR3, the DNA is TGTGCCAGCAGAGACTCTGGGGCCAACGTCCTGACTTTC. Amino acid sequence: CASRDSGANVLTF.